This T cell receptor beta chain stems from a study of cytomegalovirus exposure and HLA in healthy donors. Broader study findings: The authors listed 150 to 200 TCR beta chains as cytomegalovirus-associated. Whilst most TCR sequences proved rare, a subset of public TCRs occurred across many donors.

Concerning this clone itself: No antigen is known for it.

While the first cohort had some 700 subjects, the donors belonged to the separate validation cohort of roughly 130 subjects. Measured with immunoSEQ multiplex PCR; TCRdb has only the in-frame clones, and not every one. The repertoire holds tens of thousands of clones, with approximately 88% as singletons. This TCR derives from a woman aged 18-29 years in good health and CMV-seronegative. The sequencing sample was made of PBMCs.

The CDR3, as DNA: TGTGCCAGCAGCCAACAGACATTCTACGAGCAGTACTTC. Its translation: CASSQQTFYEQYF. The chain combines TRBV4-2 with TRBJ2-7, with D hard to call. Per germline, CDR1 LGHNA and CDR2 YNFKEQ. The CDR3 has 13 residues. The ends were cut back, 2 bases at V and 3 bases at J, with 8 bases in the middle.